This is a list of T cell receptor beta chains from one sample in a study of blood T cell repertoires in COVID-19. The assay was immunoSEQ multiplex PCR, and TCRdb's table has in-frame clones only and misses some. The data hold tens of thousands of clones, with approximately 83% observed a single time. The specimen was peripheral blood. These receptors all come from a man older than 75 with acute or convalescent COVID-19. CDR3s include the opening cysteine and the closing phenylalanine or tryptophan. The D gene is left open where the match is weak.

v_call	d_call	cdr3_length	j_call	cdr3_aa
TRBV14	.	15	TRBJ1-2	CASSQDGVIRGGYTF
TRBV5-1	TRBD1	16	TRBJ2-3	CASSWTGQGATDTQYF
TRBV19	TRBD2	18	TRBJ2-4	CASSRQVLAGGYKNIQYF
TRBV24-1	.	13	TRBJ2-3	CATGSRGTDTQYF
TRBV6-1	TRBD1	13	TRBJ1-2	CASSPRGFAGYTF
TRBV10-1	.	16	TRBJ2-1	CASSEVRQATGHEQFF
TRBV6-5	TRBD2	16	TRBJ2-3	CASSSLLAGVADTQYF
TRBV19	TRBD1	16	TRBJ2-1	CASSRGQGRTYNEQFF
TRBV25-1	TRBD2	14	TRBJ2-1	CASSVLAGASEQFF
TRBV2	.	13	TRBJ1-1	CASTGTGRTEAFF
TRBV10-2	.	15	TRBJ1-2	CASSVAPEGTGGYTF
TRBV27	TRBD1	15	TRBJ1-3	CASSSYRGSGNTIYF
TRBV30	TRBD2	13	TRBJ2-1	CAWRGGSYNEQFF
TRBV18	.	15	TRBJ1-1	CASSPNLGADTEAFF
TRBV11-3	.	12	TRBJ2-3	CASSFTADTQYF
TRBV6-4	TRBD1	15	TRBJ1-5	CASTTHRGCNQPQHF
TRBV7-2	TRBD2	16	TRBJ2-1	CASSLVGGRLNNEQFF
TRBV28	.	11	TRBJ2-7	CASSFQGLQHF
TRBV18	TRBD1	15	TRBJ2-5	CASTPLGTGGETQYF
TRBV18	.	12	TRBJ2-7	CATTGSSYEQYF
TRBV7-2	.	14	TRBJ2-3	CASTEASMRDTQYF
TRBV30	.	15	TRBJ1-3	CAWSVGRASGNTIYF
TRBV4-3	TRBD1	16	TRBJ1-1	CASSQGKQGARTEAFF
TRBV4-1	.	18	TRBJ2-2	CASSHKLGGAAGTGELFF
TRBV6-5	.	14	TRBJ1-2	CASSYFRNSEGYTF
TRBV13	.	13	TRBJ1-2	CASSLQGRVGYTF
TRBV5-1	TRBD1	16	TRBJ1-4	CASSRGDRATNEKLFF
TRBV29-1	TRBD1	12	TRBJ2-7	CSAGNRGREQYF
TRBV5-6	.	14	TRBJ2-7	CASSLGQGYYEQYF
TRBV3-1/TRBV3-2	.	15	TRBJ2-3	CASSQDPGAYDTQYF
TRBV27	TRBD1	14	TRBJ2-7	CASRAGTGTYEQYF
TRBV5-1	TRBD2	16	TRBJ2-3	CASSAGLAGVARTQYF
TRBV6-5	.	11	TRBJ1-2	CASHSNYGYTF
TRBV2	TRBD2	18	TRBJ2-7	CASSEALQSGRAGYEQYF
TRBV24-1	TRBD1	15	TRBJ2-1	CATSDPGGSYNEQFF
TRBV2	TRBD1	15	TRBJ2-7	CASMTQPGQAYGQYF